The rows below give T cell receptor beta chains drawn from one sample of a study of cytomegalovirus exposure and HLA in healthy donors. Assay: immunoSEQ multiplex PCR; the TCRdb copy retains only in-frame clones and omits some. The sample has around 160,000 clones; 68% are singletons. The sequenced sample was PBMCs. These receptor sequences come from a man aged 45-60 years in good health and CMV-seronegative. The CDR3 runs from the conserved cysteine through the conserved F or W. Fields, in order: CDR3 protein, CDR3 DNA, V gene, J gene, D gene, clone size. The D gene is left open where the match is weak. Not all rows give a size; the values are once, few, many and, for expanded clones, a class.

CASSFEQETQYF	TGCGCCAGCAGCTTCGAGCAAGAGACCCAGTACTTC	TRBV5-1	TRBJ2-5	NA	NA
CASSPGQDANEQFF	TGCGCCAGCAGCCCCGGACAGGATGCCAATGAGCAGTTCTTC	TRBV5-1	TRBJ2-1	TRBD1	once
CASSLAGTGYEKLFF	TGCGCCAGCAGCTTGGCCGGGACAGGGTATGAAAAACTGTTTTTT	TRBV5-1	TRBJ1-4	TRBD1	NA
CASSQDSGAYEQYF	TGCGCCAGCAGCCAAGATTCAGGGGCCTACGAGCAGTACTTC	TRBV4-3	TRBJ2-7	NA	NA
CASSTGQGLTGELFF	TGCGCCAGCAGCACCGGACAGGGCCTGACCGGGGAGCTGTTTTTT	TRBV5-1	TRBJ2-2	TRBD1	once
CASRRDRGSTSYEQYF	TGTGCCAGCAGGAGAGACAGGGGGAGTACCTCCTACGAGCAGTACTTC	TRBV6-4	TRBJ2-7	TRBD1	NA
CASSLGQGVSYGYTF	TGTGCCAGCAGCTTAGGTCAGGGGGTTTCCTATGGCTACACCTTC	TRBV7-6	TRBJ1-2	TRBD1	NA
CASSSTRLAGDDGELFF	TGTGCCAGCAGCTCCACCCGGCTAGCGGGGGATGACGGGGAGCTGTTTTTT	TRBV11-3	TRBJ2-2	TRBD2	NA
CASSSDDRASSGELFF	TGTGCCAGCAGCTCGGACGACAGGGCGTCCTCCGGGGAGCTGTTTTTT	TRBV7-3	TRBJ2-2	TRBD1	NA
CASSSRQVYGANVLTF	TGTGCCAGCAGCTCCCGACAGGTTTATGGGGCCAACGTCCTGACTTTC	TRBV7-9	TRBJ2-6	NA	few
CASSAQGARSYRQYF	TGTGCCAGCAGTGCGCAAGGGGCCCGAAGTTACCGGCAGTACTTC	TRBV27	TRBJ2-7	NA	NA
CASSGIRRADTEAFF	TGTGCCAGTAGTGGAATAAGGAGAGCGGACACTGAAGCTTTCTTT	TRBV19	TRBJ1-1	NA	NA
CASSALAGGTDTQYF	TGTGCCAGCAGTGCACTAGCGGGGGGCACAGATACGCAGTATTTT	TRBV25-1	TRBJ2-3	TRBD2	once
CASRGGVNTEAFF	TGCGCCAGCCGAGGCGGGGTGAACACTGAAGCTTTCTTT	TRBV10-1	TRBJ1-1	NA	NA
CASSQYSGLAGNWQETQYF	TGTGCCAGCAGCCAATACAGCGGACTAGCGGGGAATTGGCAAGAGACCCAGTACTTC	TRBV14	TRBJ2-5	TRBD2	NA
CASSAPRGLGSPLHF	TGTGCCAGCAGCGCTCCCAGGGGGCTCGGGTCACCCCTCCACTTT	TRBV5-6	TRBJ1-6	TRBD1	NA
CASSPRTSARAGYNEQFF	TGTGCCAGCAGCCCTCGGACTAGCGCCCGCGCAGGTTACAATGAGCAGTTCTTC	TRBV9	TRBJ2-1	TRBD2	NA
CASSLEAVSANEKLFF	TGTGCCAGCAGTTTAGAGGCGGTGTCGGCTAATGAAAAACTGTTTTTT	TRBV28	TRBJ1-4	NA	NA